This TCR beta chain is drawn from a study of T-cell reconstitution after alpha-beta-depleted transplantation in children. Library preparation (for TCRbeta) was performed with unique molecular identifiers. TCRdb redid the calling of the PCR reads with MiXCR, one entry per CDR3 protein. The sample has 150,000 to 250,000 distinct CDR3 sequences, 14% to 15% seen once. This clonotype came up a few times. This CDR3 is 14 amino acids long. Germline CDR1 is SGHRS and CDR2 is YFSETQ. Trimming cost V 7 bases and J 1 base; bases outside gene matches: 7. The V call is TRBV5-1, the J call TRBJ1-1; 7 bases align to TRBD1. This clonotype originated in a human donor who donated a stem cell graft to a child with acute lymphoblastic leukemia. The material was PBMCs from the stem cell graft donor, obtained from the stem cell graft. CDR3 protein: CASVLGGENTEAFF. In DNA form, the CDR3 reads TGCGCCAGCGTTTTAGGGGGCGAGAACACTGAAGCTTTCTTT.